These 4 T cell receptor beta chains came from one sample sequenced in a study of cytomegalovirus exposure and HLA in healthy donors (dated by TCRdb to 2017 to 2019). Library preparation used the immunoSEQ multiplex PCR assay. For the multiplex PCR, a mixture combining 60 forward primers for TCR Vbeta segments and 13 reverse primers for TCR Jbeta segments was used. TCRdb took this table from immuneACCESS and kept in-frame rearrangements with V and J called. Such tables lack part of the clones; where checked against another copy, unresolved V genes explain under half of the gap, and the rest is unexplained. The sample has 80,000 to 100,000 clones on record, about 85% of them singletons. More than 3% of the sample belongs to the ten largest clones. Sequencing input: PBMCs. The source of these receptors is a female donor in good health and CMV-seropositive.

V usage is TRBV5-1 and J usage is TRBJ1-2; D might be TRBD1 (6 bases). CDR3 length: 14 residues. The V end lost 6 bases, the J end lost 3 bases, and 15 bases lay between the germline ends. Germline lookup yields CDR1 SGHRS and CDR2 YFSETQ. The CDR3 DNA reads TGCGCCAGCACGTATGGAGCAGGGGACTATGGCTACACCTTC. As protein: CASTYGAGDYGYTF.

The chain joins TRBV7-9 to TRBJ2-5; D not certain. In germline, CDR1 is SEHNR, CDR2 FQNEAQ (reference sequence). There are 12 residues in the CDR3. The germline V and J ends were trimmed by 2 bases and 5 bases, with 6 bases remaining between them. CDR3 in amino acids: CASSLFGETQYF. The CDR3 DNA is TGTGCCAGCAGCTTATTCGGGGAGACCCAGTACTTC.

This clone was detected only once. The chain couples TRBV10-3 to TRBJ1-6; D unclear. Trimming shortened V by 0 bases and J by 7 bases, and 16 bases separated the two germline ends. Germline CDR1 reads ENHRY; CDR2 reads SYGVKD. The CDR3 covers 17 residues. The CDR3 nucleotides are TGTGCCATCAGTGAGTCGGGGTCAAATTCGGGGAATTCACCCCTCCACTTT. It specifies CAISESGSNSGNSPLHF.

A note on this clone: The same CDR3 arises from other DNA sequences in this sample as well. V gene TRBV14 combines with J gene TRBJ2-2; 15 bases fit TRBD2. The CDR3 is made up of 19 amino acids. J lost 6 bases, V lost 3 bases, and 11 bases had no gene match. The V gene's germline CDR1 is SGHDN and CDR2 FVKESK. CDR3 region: CASSHELRTSGRAAGELFF. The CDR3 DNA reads TGTGCCAGCAGCCACGAACTTAGGACTAGCGGGAGGGCCGCCGGGGAGCTGTTTTTT.